Included here is one T cell receptor beta chain sequence, with context. Its antigen is unknown. No base quality values were provided; no much bigger clone lies one nucleotide off. The CDR3, from cysteine to phenylalanine, totals 13 residues. The DNA shown is the 39-base CDR3, in frame from base 1. V loses 2 bases of germline sequence and J loses 4 bases, and the interval between the two ends is 11 bases. Taken from the germline V gene (reference sequence), the CDR1 and CDR2 loops are GTSNPN and SVGIG. This entry is derived from a study of technical replicates of blood from a few donors (dated 2017 in TCRdb). Library prep was done by the immunoSEQ multiplex PCR assay. TCRdb stores this immuneACCESS table with in-frame sequences only. Part of the clones is absent; in the studies checked, under half of the shortfall reflects unresolved V genes, and no reason is known for the rest. Here the sample has about 84,000 clones; roughly 93% occur a single time. The ten largest make up about 0.23% of the sample.

The sequence links TRBV30 to TRBJ1-2, with the D gene not clear enough to name. This sequence originates from a human donor in good health. What was sequenced was T cells isolated from PBMCs. The DNA sequence is given as TGTGCCTGGAGTCAGGCCTTCCCCTATGGCTACACCTTC. Its translation reads: CAWSQAFPYGYTF.